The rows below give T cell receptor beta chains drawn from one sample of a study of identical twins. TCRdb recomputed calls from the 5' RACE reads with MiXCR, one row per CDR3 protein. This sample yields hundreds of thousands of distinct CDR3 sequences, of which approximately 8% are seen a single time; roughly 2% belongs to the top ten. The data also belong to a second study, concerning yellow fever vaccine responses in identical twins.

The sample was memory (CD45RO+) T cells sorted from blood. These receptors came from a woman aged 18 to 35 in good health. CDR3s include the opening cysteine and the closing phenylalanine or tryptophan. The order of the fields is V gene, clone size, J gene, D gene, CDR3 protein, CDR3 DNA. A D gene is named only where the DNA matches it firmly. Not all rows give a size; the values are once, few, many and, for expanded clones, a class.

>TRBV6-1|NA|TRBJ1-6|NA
CASALGDSPLHF
TGTGCCAGCGCCCTAGGCGACTCACCCCTCCACTTT
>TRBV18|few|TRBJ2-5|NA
CASSPRYETQYF
TGTGCCAGCTCACCGAGGTACGAGACCCAGTACTTC
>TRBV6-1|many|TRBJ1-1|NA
CASSEGSTMNTEAFF
TGTGCCAGCAGTGAAGGCAGCACCATGAACACTGAAGCTTTCTTT
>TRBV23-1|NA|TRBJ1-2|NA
CASSQSCGFVGYTF
TGCGCCAGCAGTCAATCGTGCGGGTTCGTTGGCTACACCTTC
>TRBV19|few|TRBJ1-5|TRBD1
CASSPLSGTGNQPQHF
TGTGCCAGTAGTCCCCTTTCCGGGACAGGGAATCAGCCCCAGCATTTT
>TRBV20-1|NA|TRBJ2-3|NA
CSARLGSASTDTQYF
TGCAGTGCTAGGCTCGGGTCGGCCAGCACAGATACGCAGTATTTT
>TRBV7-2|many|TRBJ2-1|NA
CASVREYNEQFF
TGTGCCAGCGTAAGGGAATACAATGAGCAGTTCTTC
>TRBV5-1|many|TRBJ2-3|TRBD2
CASRSSGAGSTDTQYF
TGCGCCAGCCGGTCTAGCGGGGCTGGTAGCACAGATACGCAGTATTTT
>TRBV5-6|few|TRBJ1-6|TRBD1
CASSLGSSRGRPLHF
TGTGCCAGCAGCTTGGGGAGCAGCAGGGGGCGACCCCTCCACTTT
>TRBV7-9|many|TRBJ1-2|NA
CASSLATSLGGYTF
TGTGCCAGCAGCTTAGCAACCAGCTTGGGTGGCTACACCTTC
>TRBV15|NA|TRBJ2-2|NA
CAPAERGGNRDFNTGELFF
TGTGCACCAGCAGAGAGAGGGGGAAACAGGGATTTCAACACCGGGGAGCTGTTTTTT
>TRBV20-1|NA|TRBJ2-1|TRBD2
CSARVILAGADWNEQFF
TGCAGTGCTAGAGTTATACTAGCGGGAGCAGATTGGAATGAGCAGTTCTTC
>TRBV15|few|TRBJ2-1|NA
CATSRDRPAPGNEQFF
TGTGCCACCAGCAGAGATCGGCCCGCCCCGGGGAATGAGCAGTTCTTC
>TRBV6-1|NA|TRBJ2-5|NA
CASSEIAAGRVETQYF
TGTGCCAGCAGTGAAATTGCCGCAGGGAGAGTGGAGACCCAGTACTTC
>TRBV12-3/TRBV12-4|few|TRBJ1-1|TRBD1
CASSPAQGGDKAFF
TGTGCCAGCAGTCCCGCACAGGGGGGTGATAAAGCTTTCTTT
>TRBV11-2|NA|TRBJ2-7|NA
CASSPRVWDNYEQYF
TGTGCCAGCAGCCCGAGAGTCTGGGACAACTACGAGCAGTACTTC
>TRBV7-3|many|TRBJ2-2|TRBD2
CASSDASGVNTGELFF
TGTGCCAGCAGCGATGCTAGCGGGGTAAACACCGGGGAGCTGTTTTTT
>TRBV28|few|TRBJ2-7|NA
CASGQPYEQYF
TGTGCCAGTGGTCAGCCTTACGAGCAGTACTTC
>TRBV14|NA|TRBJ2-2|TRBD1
CASSPDRGLAGELFF
TGTGCCAGCAGCCCTGACAGGGGGCTTGCCGGGGAGCTGTTTTTT
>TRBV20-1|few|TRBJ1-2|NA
CSASDRGDYGYTF
TGCAGTGCTAGTGACCGAGGGGACTATGGCTACACCTTC
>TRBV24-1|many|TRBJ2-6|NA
CATSGGTGANVLTF
TGTGCCACCAGTGGGGGTACCGGGGCCAACGTCCTGACTTTC
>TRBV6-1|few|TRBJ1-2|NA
CASSTGFEGYTF
TGTGCCAGCAGTACTGGGTTCGAAGGCTACACCTTC
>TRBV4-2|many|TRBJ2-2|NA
CASSQDDRRVPGELFF
TGTGCCAGCAGCCAAGACGACAGGCGTGTCCCCGGGGAGCTGTTTTTT
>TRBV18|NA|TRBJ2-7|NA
CASANMSYEQYF
TGTGCCAGCGCCAACATGTCCTACGAGCAGTACTTC
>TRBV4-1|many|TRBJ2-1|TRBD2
CASSPDGSGRHNEQFF
TGCGCCAGCAGTCCCGATGGTAGCGGGAGACACAATGAGCAGTTCTTC
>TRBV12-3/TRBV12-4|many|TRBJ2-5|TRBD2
CASSKSLAGTRETQYF
TGTGCCAGCAGTAAATCACTAGCGGGGACGCGAGAGACCCAGTACTTC
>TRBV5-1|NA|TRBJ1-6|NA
CASSPGLNNSPLHF
TGCGCCAGCAGCCCTGGACTAAATAATTCACCCCTCCACTTT
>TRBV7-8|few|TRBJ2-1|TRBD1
CASSAHPAGQGVRDEQFF
TGTGCCAGCAGCGCTCACCCAGCGGGACAGGGGGTGAGGGATGAGCAGTTCTTC
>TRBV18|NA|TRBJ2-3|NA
CASSTTTDTQYF
TGTGCCAGCTCAACGACCACAGATACGCAGTATTTT
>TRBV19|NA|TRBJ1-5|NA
CASSEFGGGSARQPQHF
TGTGCCAGTAGTGAATTCGGGGGGGGATCGGCACGTCAGCCCCAGCATTTT
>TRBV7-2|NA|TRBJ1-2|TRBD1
CASSPQGQSYGYTF
TGTGCCAGCAGCCCACAGGGACAGTCTTATGGCTACACCTTC
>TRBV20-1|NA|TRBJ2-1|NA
CSARVQDYSQQFF
TGCAGTGCTAGAGTTCAGGACTACTCGCAGCAGTTCTTC
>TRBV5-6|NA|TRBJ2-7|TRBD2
CASSSGLADVSYEQYF
TGTGCCAGCAGCTCGGGACTAGCGGACGTCTCCTACGAGCAGTACTTC
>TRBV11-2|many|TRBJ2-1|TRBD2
CASSLVPAGALNEQFF
TGTGCCAGCAGCTTAGTCCCAGCGGGAGCTCTGAATGAGCAGTTCTTC
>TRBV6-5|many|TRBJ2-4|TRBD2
CASSYSGGAKNIQYF
TGTGCCAGCAGTTATAGCGGGGGGGCAAAAAACATTCAGTACTTC
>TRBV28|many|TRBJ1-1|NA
CASSATRKAFF
TGTGCCAGCAGTGCGACTCGTAAAGCTTTCTTT
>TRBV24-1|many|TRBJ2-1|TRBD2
CATSGSLGGDSYNEQFF
TGTGCCACCAGTGGATCTCTCGGGGGGGACTCCTACAATGAGCAGTTCTTC
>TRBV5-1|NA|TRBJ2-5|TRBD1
CASSLSPGGNQETQYF
TGCGCCAGCAGCTTGTCCCCAGGGGGAAACCAAGAGACCCAGTACTTC
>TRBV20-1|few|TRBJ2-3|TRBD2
CSSLAGSTDTQYF
TGCAGTAGCCTAGCGGGGAGCACAGATACGCAGTATTTT
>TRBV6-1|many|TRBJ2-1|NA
CASVGSMYNEQFF
TGTGCCAGCGTGGGTAGCATGTACAATGAGCAGTTCTTC